The TCR beta chain under discussion was sequenced for a study of cytomegalovirus exposure and HLA in healthy donors. Overall study results and limits: The study put 150 or so TCR beta chains on its list as cytomegalovirus-associated.

With 60 Vbeta and 13 Jbeta primers, the PCR was carried out. Clones were read by immunoSEQ multiplex PCR, and TCRdb kept only the in-frame ones, dropping some. The sample gives under 150,000 clones, over 75% of which show up once; around 2.5% is in the top ten. Note on this clone: Its antigen is unknown.

Trimming cost V 9 bases and J 0 bases; bases outside gene matches: 9. Germline CDR1 SNHLY, CDR2 FYNNEI. The length of the CDR3 is 16 residues. The rearrangement links TRBV2 to TRBJ1-2, with 11 bases lining up with TRBD1. Sequences were obtained from PBMCs. This TCR was sampled from a man aged 45 to 65 in good health and CMV-seronegative. The CDR3 loop is CARNSGQGASNYGYTF. The CDR3 DNA reads TGTGCCAGAAACTCCGGACAGGGGGCCTCTAACTATGGCTACACCTTC.